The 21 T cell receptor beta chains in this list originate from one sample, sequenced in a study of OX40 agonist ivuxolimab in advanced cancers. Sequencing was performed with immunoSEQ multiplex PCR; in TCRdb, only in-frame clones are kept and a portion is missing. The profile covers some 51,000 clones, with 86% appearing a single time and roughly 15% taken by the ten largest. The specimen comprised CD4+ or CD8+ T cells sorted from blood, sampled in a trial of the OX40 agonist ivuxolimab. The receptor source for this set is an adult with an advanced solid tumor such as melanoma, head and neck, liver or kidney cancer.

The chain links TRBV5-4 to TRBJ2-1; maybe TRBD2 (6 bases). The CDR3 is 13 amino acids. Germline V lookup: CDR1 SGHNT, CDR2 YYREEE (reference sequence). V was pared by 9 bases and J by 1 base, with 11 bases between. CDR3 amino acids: CAIHGSSYNEQFF. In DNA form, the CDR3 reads TGTGCCATCCACGGGAGTTCCTACAATGAGCAGTTCTTC.

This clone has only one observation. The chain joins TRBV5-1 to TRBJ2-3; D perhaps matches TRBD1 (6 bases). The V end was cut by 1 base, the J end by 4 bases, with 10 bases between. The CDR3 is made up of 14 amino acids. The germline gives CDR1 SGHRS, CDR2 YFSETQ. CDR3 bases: TGCGCCAGCAGCTTGTGGCAGGGGTCAGATACGCAGTATTTT. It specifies CASSLWQGSDTQYF. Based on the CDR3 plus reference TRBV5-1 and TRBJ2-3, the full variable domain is KAGVTQTPRYLIKTRGQQVTLSCSPISGHRSVSWYQQTPGQGLQFLFEYFSETQRNKGNFPGRFSGRQFSNSRSEMNVSTLELGDSALYLCASSLWQGSDTQYFGPGTRLTVL.

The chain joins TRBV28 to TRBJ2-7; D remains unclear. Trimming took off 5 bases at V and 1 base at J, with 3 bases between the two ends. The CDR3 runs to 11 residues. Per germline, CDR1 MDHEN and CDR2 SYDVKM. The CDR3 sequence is CASSQSYEQYF. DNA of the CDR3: TGTGCCAGCAGTCAATCCTACGAGCAGTACTTC.

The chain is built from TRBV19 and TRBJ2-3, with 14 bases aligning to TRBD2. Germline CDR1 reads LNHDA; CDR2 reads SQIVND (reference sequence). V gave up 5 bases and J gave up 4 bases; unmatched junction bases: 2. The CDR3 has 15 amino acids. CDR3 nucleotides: TGTGCCAGTAGTTGGACTAGCGGGAGGTCAGATACGCAGTATTTT. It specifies CASSWTSGRSDTQYF.

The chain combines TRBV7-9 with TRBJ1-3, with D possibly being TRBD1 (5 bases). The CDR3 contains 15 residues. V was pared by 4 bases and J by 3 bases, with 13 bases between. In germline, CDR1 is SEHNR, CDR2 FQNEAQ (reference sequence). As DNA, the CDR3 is TGTGCCAGCAGCTCCCAGCAGGGAAGTGGAAACACCATATATTTT. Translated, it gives CASSSQQGSGNTIYF.

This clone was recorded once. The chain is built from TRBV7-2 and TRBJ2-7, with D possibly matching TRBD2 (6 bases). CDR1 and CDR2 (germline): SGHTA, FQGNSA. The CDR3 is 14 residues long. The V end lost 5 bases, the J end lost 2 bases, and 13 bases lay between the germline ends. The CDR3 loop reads CASSTSAGPYEQYF. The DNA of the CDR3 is TGTGCCAGCAGCACCTCAGCGGGCCCCTACGAGCAGTACTTC.

CDR3 loop: CASRDRGSNQPQHF. In DNA, the CDR3 is TGTGCCAGTAGGGACAGGGGTAGCAATCAGCCCCAGCATTTT. The J gene is TRBJ1-5, the V gene TRBV19; 9 bases are a match to TRBD1. V lost 6 bases, J lost 0 bases, and 0 bases stayed unmatched. This CDR3 is 14 amino acids long. CDR1 is LNHDA and CDR2 is SQIVND in the germline V gene (reference sequence).

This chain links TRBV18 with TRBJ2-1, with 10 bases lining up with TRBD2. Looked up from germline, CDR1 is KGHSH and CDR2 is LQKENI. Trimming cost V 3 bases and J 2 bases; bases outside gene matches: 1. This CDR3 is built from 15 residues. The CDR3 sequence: CASSPGLATYNEQFF. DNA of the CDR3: TGTGCCAGCTCACCGGGACTAGCGACCTACAATGAGCAGTTCTTC.

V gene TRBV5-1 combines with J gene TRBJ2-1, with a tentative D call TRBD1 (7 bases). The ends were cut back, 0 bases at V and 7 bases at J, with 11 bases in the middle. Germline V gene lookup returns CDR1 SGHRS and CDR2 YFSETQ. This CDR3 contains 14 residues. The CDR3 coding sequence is TGCGCCAGCAGCTTGGTGGCAGGGGGGAATGAGCAGTTCTTC. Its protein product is CASSLVAGGNEQFF.

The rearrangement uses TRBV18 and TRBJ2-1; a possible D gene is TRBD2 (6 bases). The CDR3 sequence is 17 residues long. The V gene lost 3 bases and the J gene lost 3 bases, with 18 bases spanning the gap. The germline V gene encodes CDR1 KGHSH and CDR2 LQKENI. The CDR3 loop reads CASSPRSGGEVYNEQFF. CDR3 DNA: TGTGCCAGCTCACCGAGGAGTGGCGGGGAGGTCTACAATGAGCAGTTCTTC.

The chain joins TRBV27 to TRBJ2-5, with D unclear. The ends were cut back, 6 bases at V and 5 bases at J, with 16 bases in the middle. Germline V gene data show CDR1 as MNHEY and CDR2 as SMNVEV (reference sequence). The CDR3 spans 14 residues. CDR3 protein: CASSPWASRETQYF. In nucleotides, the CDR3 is TGTGCCAGCAGCCCATGGGCGTCGCGGGAGACCCAGTACTTC.

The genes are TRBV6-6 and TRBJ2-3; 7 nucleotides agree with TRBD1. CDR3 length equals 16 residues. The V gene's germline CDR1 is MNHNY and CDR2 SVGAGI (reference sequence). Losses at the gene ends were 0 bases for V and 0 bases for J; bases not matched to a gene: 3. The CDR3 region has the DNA TGTGCCAGCAGTTACTCCCGGGACAGAAGCACAGATACGCAGTATTTT. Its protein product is CASSYSRDRSTDTQYF.

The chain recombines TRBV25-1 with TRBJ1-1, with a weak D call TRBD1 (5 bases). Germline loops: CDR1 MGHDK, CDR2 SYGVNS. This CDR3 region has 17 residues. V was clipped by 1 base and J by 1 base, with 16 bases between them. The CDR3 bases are TGTGCCAGCAGTGAATCTGGGGGGGGACGGTCGAACACTGAAGCTTTCTTT. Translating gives CASSESGGGRSNTEAFF. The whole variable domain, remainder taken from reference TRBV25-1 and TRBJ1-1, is EADIYQTPRYLVIGTGKKITLECSQTMGHDKMYWYQQDPGMELHLIHYSYGVNSTEKGDLSSESTVSRIRTEHFPLTLESARPSHTSQYLCASSESGGGRSNTEAFFGQGTRLTVV.

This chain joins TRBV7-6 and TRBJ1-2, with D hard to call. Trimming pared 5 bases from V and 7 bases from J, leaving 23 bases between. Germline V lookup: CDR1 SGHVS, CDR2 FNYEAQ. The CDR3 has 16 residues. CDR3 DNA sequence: TGTGCCAGCAGCGGAAGGTTTGAATCTCGAAGCCTTGGCTACACCTTC. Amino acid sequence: CASSGRFESRSLGYTF. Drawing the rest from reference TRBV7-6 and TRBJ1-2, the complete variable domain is GAGVSQSPRYKVTKRGQDVALRCDPISGHVSLYWYRQALGQGPEFLTYFNYEAQQDKSGLPNDRFSAERPEGSISTLTIQRTEQRDSAMYRCASSGRFESRSLGYTFGSGTRLTVV.

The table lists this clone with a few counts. The CDR3 protein is CASSWTYEQYF. In nucleotides, the CDR3 is TGTGCCAGCAGTTGGACGTACGAGCAGTACTTC. V gene TRBV11-2 combines with J gene TRBJ2-7; D call uncertain. Germline CDR1 SGHAT, CDR2 FQNNGV. V shed 6 bases and J shed 4 bases, with 7 bases lying between them. This CDR3 has 11 residues.

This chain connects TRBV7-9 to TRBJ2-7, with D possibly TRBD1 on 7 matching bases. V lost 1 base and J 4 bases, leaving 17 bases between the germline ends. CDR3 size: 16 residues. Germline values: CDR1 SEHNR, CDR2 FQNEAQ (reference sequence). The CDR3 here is CASSLDQGVRGYEQYF. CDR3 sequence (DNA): TGTGCCAGCAGCTTAGACCAGGGGGTCCGGGGGTACGAGCAGTACTTC.

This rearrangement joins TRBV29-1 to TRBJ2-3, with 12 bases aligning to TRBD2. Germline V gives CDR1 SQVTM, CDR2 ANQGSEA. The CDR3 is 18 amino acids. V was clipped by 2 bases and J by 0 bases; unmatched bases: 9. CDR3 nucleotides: TGCAGCGTTGAAAATGGACTAGCGGGGCCCGTTAGCACAGATACGCAGTATTTT. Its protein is CSVENGLAGPVSTDTQYF.

The CDR3 nucleotides are TGTGCCAGCTCACCCGCCCGGTACTACGAGCAGTACTTC. Its translation is CASSPARYYEQYF. The V call is TRBV18, the J call TRBJ2-7; no clear D gene. CDR3 length equals 13 residues. Germline V gene data show CDR1 as KGHSH and CDR2 as LQKENI. Trimming left V 3 bases short and J 3 bases short, with 9 bases between.

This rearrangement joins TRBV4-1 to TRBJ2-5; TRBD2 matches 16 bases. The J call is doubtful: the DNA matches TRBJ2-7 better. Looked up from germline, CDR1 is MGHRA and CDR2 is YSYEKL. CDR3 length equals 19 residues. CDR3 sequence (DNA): TGCGCCAGCAGCCAAGATAACCGGGGACTAGCGGGAGGGAGGTACGAGCAGTACTTC. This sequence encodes CASSQDNRGLAGGRYEQYF.

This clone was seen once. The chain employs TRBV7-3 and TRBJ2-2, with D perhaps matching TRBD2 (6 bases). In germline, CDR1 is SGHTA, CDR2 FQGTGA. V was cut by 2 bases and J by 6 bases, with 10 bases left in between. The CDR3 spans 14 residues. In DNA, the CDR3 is TGTGCCAGCAGCTTAGGAGGGCTGGCCGGGGAGCTGTTTTTT. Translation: CASSLGGLAGELFF.

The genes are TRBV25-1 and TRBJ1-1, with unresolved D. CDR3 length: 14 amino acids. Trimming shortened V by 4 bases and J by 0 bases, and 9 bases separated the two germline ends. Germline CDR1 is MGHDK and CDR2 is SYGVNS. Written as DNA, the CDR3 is TGTGCCAGCAGTGTCCTGGACCTGAACACTGAAGCTTTCTTT. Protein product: CASSVLDLNTEAFF.